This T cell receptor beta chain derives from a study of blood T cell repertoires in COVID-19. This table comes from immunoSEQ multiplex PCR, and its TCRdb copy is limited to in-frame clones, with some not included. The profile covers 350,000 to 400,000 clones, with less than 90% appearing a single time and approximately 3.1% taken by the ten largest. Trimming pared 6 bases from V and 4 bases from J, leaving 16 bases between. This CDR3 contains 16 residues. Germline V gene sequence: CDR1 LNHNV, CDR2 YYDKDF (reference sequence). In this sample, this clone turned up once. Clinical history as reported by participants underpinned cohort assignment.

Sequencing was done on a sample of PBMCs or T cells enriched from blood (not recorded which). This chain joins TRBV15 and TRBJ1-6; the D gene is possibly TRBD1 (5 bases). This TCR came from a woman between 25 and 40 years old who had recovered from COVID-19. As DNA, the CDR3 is TGTGCCACCAGATCCGACAGTCGACTTTATAATTCACCCCTCCACTTT. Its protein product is CATRSDSRLYNSPLHF.